This T cell receptor beta chain was sequenced for a study of T cells in Graves' hyperthyroidism and ophthalmopathy. The CDR3 contains 16 residues. Trimming took 5 bases from V and 5 from J, leaving 21 bases between them. CDR1 is SGHAT, CDR2 FQNNGV, per germline. Each diagnosis drew on symptoms, thyroxine, TRAb, thyroid ultrasound and orbital computed tomography findings. Researchers took RNA transcripts and amplified the TCR beta CDR3 regions from them. First-round RT-PCR with HTBI primers amplified the TCR CDR3 region. TCRdb re-analysed the multiplex PCR reads in MiXCR, keeping a single row per CDR3 protein. The repertoire holds 370,000 or so distinct CDR3 sequences, with approximately 12% as singletons.

V and J are TRBV11-2 and TRBJ2-5, with a tentative D call TRBD1 (6 bases). Sequencing was carried out using blood. This receptor was obtained from a man in his thirties or forties with Graves' hyperthyroidism that later progressed to Graves' ophthalmopathy. The CDR3 coding sequence is TGTGCCAGCAGCCCGGTCTGGGCAGGGGTAGGGGAGACCCAGTACTTC. Translated: CASSPVWAGVGETQYF.